What follows is one T cell receptor beta chain and its context. Germline assignment: CDR1 SGHRS and CDR2 YFSETQ. The CDR3 contains 14 residues. Trimming took 4 bases from V and 5 from J; bases not matched to a gene: 7. These data originate in a study of blood T cell repertoires in COVID-19. People in the exposed group encountered a COVID-19 case within 2 weeks before entering the study. Authors' processing steps: Reference gene primers were amplified, and this amplification served to estimate nucleated cell counts. The protocol was immunoSEQ multiplex PCR, while the TCRdb copy is restricted to in-frame clones and leaves out a portion. V, J and clone size were drawn from that table, and D and trimming were deduced from the DNA. Altogether approximately 280,000 clones are present, around 84% being singletons, with the ten largest covering 5%.

The sequenced sample was PBMCs or T cells enriched from blood (not recorded which). The origin of this receptor is a man aged 35 to 55 who had been exposed to COVID-19. The gene calls are TRBV5-1 and TRBJ2-5; 8 nucleotides agree with TRBD2. CDR3 amino acids: CASSPSGGPETQYF. As DNA, the CDR3 is TGCGCCAGCAGCCCTTCGGGAGGGCCGGAGACCCAGTACTTC.